The clone carrying this TCR beta chain was counted only a few times. Its antigen is unidentified. These data originate in a study of cytomegalovirus exposure and HLA in healthy donors. Study-level background: HLA-typed donors contributed around 85 million unique TCRs, which were held in an early data release.

Germline CDR1 and CDR2: MDHEN and SYDVKM. This CDR3 has 15 amino acids. Trimming shortened V by 4 bases and J by 3 bases, and 15 bases separated the two germline ends. PCR involved 60 Vbeta and 13 Jbeta primers. Authors' methods: Among the unique TCR beta chains that a later analysis counted, 70 million to 85 million in all, 9.5 million to 11 million were shared. Libraries were prepared by immunoSEQ multiplex PCR; TCRdb keeps only in-frame clonotypes and omits some of them. Clone size and the V and J calls come from that table; the DNA yielded D and trimming. The sample includes around 200,000 clones, just under 70% of them seen just once. Whole-study findings and limits: Rates of TCR association differed by HLA locus in a later analysis, with DRB1 highest and HLA-C lowest.

The clonotype was recovered from a man aged 40-55 years in good health and CMV-seropositive. The genes are TRBV28 and TRBJ2-5; tentative D call: TRBD1 (6 bases). What was sequenced was PBMCs. The chain's CDR3 is CASSSYGRGKETQYF. In DNA form, the CDR3 reads TGTGCCAGCAGTTCCTATGGCAGGGGCAAAGAGACCCAGTACTTC.